The entry that follows covers one T cell receptor (beta chain) sequence. The sample originates from a study of blood T cell repertoires in COVID-19. CDR3 length: 17 residues. Germline CDR1 reads ENHRY; CDR2 reads SYGVKD. Trimming removed 11 bases from V and 2 bases from J; junction bases left unmatched: 12. Assay used: immunoSEQ multiplex PCR; TCRdb lists only in-frame clones, some missing. The sample holds 320,000 or so clones, 85% seen once. Individuals in the exposed group had encountered a COVID-19 case within 2 weeks preceding study entry. The TCR sequence derives from a woman aged 30 to 39 who had been exposed to COVID-19. Sequencing was performed on PBMCs or T cells enriched from blood (not recorded which). The chain combines TRBV10-3 with TRBJ2-3; TRBD2 aligns across 14 bases. The CDR3 protein is CAFRPETSGGATDTQYF. In DNA form, the CDR3 reads TGTGCCTTCCGCCCCGAGACTAGCGGGGGGGCCACAGATACGCAGTATTTT.